Below, one TCR beta chain is given with its context. What this receptor recognizes is not known. With a far larger clone one base away, a read error is the likely cause. Trimming removed 0 bases from V and 7 bases from J; the gene matches leave 10 bases unexplained. The cysteine opens and the phenylalanine closes a CDR3 of 17 amino acids. Just the 51-base CDR3 DNA is kept, in frame starting at base 1. CDR1 and CDR2, looked up from the germline V gene, are LGHNA and YSLEER. The listed sequencing device is Illumina HiSeq 2500. First-strand cDNA was synthesized using Superscript III and a set of TRAV- and TRBV-specific primers, so that both TCRalpha and TCRbeta chains were covered. TCRs were amplified with Phusion for roughly 19 PCR cycles, with a constant-region primer paired with the adapter attached to the V primers. The MessageAmp II aRNA Amplification Kit was used to amplify the isolated mRNA, with in vitro transcription run for 16 hours at 37 degrees C. The Dynabeads mRNA DIRECT Purification Kit was used to isolate the mRNA for TCR sequencing. Indexed Illumina adapters were added in a second roughly 25-cycle Phusion PCR, and the resulting products were purified with AMPure XP beads. Turning to the authors' computational methods: Custom Perl scripts pooled TCR sequences encoding the same protein, removed out-of-frame sequences and computed each clonotype's abundance. Any TCR sequence backed by just one read was left out of the analysis. Among the metrics used to describe the repertoires were Shannon entropy, Gini index, clonality, richness, and the frequency of TCRs shared between repertoires. TCRdb reran the public reads through fastp at Q25 and MiXCR, keeping productive beta chains. Every CDR3 protein is listed once, alongside the most common genes and DNA of its rows. What appears here as the V and J calls and clone size reflects TCRdb's work, not the paper's. Present in this sample are under 90,000 distinct CDR3 sequences, around 17% of which were seen just once. Of the sample, roughly 1.4% falls within the top ten clones.

This sample was included in a study of low-dose radiotherapy and immunotherapy resistance in tumors (dated by TCRdb to 2022 to 2024). For context, the study as a whole: In Cohort 1, 0.5 Gy per fraction was delivered every 2 weeks, and a total PTV dose of 6.5 Gy was prescribed. Patients were given nivolumab as a 240 mg flat dose every two weeks and ipilimumab at 1 mg/kg every six weeks, with both drugs delivered intravenously. In Cohort 2, 1 Gy per fraction was delivered every two weeks, for a total of 13 Gy over 26 weeks. The trial did not randomize participants into treatment groups. Cyclophosphamide 200 mg/m2 was administered intravenously every two weeks, one day before each radiation and immunotherapy administration. The translational analysis covered eight patients: three from the first dose cohort and the first five from the second dose cohort. Patients took aspirin 300 mg orally once daily for four cycles, starting on cycle 1 day 1.

The time point label, read with the paper, signifies: after trial treatment. Sample treatment or condition, as interpreted from the label and publication: LDRT plus nivolumab, ipilimumab, low-dose cyclophosphamide and aspirin (RACIN trial). The donors came from RACIN, which was a single-arm phase I dose-escalation trial that paired nivolumab and ipilimumab with aspirin, low-dose cyclophosphamide and low-dose radiotherapy. Eligible patients had advanced, TIL-negative solid tumors. This clonotype was sampled from a male donor with prostate cancer. The chain uses TRBV4-3 and TRBJ2-7; the central 12 bases match TRBD2. The input for sequencing was PBMCs, taken after low-dose radiotherapy plus immunotherapy. CDR3 region: CASSQDSLAGGPHEQYF. The DNA is TGCGCCAGCAGCCAAGATTCCCTAGCGGGAGGGCCTCATGAGCAGTACTTC.